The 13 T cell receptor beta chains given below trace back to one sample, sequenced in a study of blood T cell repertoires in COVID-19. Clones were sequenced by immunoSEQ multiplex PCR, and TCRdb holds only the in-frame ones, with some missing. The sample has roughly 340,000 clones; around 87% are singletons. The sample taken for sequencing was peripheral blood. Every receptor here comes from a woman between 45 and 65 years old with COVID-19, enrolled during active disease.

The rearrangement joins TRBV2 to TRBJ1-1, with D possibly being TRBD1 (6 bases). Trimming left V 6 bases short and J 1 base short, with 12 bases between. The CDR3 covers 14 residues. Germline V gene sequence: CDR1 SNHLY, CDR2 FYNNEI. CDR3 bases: TGTGCCAGCAGGCCTGACAGGTGGAACACTGAAGCTTTCTTT. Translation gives CASRPDRWNTEAFF.

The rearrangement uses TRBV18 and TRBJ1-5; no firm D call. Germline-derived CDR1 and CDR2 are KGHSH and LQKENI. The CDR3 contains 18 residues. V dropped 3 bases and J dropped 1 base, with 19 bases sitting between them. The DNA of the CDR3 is TGTGCCAGCTCACCGAACGTCACACCGAAGTCAAGCAATCAGCCCCAGCATTTT. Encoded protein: CASSPNVTPKSSNQPQHF.

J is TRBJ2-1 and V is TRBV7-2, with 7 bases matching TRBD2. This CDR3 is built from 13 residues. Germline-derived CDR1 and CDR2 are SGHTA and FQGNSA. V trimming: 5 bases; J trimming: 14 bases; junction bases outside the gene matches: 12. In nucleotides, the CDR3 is TGTGCCAGCAGCAAAGACGGATACACTAGCGAGTTCTTC. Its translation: CASSKDGYTSEFF.

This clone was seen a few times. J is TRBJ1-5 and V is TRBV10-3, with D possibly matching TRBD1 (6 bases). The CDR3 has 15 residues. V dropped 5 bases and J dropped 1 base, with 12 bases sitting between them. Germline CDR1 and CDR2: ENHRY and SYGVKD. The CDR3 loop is CAISTGLGSNQPQHF. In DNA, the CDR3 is TGTGCCATCAGTACAGGGTTGGGGAGCAATCAGCCCCAGCATTTT.

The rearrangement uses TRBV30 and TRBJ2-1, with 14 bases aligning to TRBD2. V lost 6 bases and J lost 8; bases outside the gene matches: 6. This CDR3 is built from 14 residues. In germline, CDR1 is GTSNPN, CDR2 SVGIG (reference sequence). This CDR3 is CACPTSGRVYEQFF. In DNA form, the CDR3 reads TGTGCCTGTCCGACTAGCGGGAGGGTCTATGAGCAGTTCTTC. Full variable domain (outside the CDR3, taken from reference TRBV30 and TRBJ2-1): SQTIHQWPATLVQPVGSPLSLECTVEGTSNPNLYWYRQAAGRGLQLLFYSVGIGQISSEVPQNLSASRPQDRQFILSSKKLLLSDSGFYLCACPTSGRVYEQFFGPGTRLTVL.

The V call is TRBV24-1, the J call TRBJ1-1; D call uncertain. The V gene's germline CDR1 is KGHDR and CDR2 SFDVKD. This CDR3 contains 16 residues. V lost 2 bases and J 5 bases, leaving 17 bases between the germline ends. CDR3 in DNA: TGTGCCACCAGTGATTGGCCCGGCCCAGAGGATACTGAAGCTTTCTTT. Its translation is CATSDWPGPEDTEAFF.

The CDR3 nucleotides read TGTGCCAGCAGCTCCGGGACAGGGCGGCAAGAGACCCAGTACTTC. Translated: CASSSGTGRQETQYF. The chain combines TRBV5-4 with TRBJ2-5; 9 nucleotides agree with TRBD1. Trimming at V came to 3 bases and at J to 2 bases, leaving 5 bases not matched to a gene. Germline loops: CDR1 SGHNT, CDR2 YYREEE (reference sequence). This CDR3 has 15 amino acids.

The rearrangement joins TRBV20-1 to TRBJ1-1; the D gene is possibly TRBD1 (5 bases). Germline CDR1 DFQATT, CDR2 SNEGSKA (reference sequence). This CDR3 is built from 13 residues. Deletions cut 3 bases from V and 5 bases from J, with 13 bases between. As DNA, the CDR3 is TGCAGTGCTAGTCAACCCGGGGGTACTGAAGCTTTCTTT. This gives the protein CSASQPGGTEAFF.

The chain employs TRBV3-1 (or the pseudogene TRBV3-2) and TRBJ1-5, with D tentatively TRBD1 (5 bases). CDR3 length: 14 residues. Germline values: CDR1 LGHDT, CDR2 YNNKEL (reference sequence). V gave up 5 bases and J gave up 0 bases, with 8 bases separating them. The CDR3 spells CASSAGYSNQPQHF. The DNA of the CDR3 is TGTGCCAGCAGCGCAGGGTATAGCAATCAGCCCCAGCATTTT.

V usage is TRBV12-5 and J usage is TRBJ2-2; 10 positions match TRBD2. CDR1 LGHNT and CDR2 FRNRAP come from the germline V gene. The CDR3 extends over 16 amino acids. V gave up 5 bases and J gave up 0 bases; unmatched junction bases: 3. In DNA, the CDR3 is TGTGCTAGTGGTCTAGGACTAGCGGCGAACACCGGGGAGCTGTTTTTT. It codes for CASGLGLAANTGELFF.

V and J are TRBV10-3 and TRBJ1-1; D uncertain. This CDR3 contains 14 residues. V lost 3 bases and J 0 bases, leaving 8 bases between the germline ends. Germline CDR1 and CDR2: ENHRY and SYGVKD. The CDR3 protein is CAISEQQLNTEAFF. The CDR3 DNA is TGTGCCATCAGTGAACAACAGTTGAACACTGAAGCTTTCTTT.

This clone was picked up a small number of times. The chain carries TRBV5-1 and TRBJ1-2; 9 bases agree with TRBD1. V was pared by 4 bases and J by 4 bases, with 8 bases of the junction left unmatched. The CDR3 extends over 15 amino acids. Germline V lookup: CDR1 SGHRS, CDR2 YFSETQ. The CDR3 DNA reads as TGCGCCAGCAGCCAGGGACAGGGACCACCCTATGGCTACACCTTC. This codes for CASSQGQGPPYGYTF.

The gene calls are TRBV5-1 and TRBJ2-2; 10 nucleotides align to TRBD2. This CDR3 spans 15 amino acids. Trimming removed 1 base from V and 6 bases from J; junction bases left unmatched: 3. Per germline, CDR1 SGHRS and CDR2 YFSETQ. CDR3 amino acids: CASSLTSGISGELFF. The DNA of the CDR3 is TGCGCCAGCAGCTTGACTAGCGGGATTTCCGGGGAGCTGTTTTTT.